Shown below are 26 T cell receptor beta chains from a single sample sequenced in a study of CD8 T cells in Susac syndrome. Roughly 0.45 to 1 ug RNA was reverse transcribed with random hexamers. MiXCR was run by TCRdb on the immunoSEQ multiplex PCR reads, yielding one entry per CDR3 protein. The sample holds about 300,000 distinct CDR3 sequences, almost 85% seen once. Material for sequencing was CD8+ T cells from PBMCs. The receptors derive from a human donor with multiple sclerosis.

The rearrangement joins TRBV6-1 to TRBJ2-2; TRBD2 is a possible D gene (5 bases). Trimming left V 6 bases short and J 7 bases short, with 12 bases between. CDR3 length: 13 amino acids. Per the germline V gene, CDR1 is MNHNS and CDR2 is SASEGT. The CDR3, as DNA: TGTGCCAGCAGACTAGTCGGCAGCGGGGAGCTGTTTTTT. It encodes CASRLVGSGELFF.

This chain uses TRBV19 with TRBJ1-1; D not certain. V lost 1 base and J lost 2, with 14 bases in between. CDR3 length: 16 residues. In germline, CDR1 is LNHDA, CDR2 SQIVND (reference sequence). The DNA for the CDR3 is TGTGCCAGTAGTATAGCTTTGATCCTCCGCAACACTGAAGCTTTCTTT. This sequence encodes CASSIALILRNTEAFF. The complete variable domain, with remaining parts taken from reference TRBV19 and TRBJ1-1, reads DGGITQSPKYLFRKEGQNVTLSCEQNLNHDAMYWYRQDPGQGLRLIYYSQIVNDFQKGDIAEGYSVSREKKESFPLTVTSAQKNPTAFYLCASSIALILRNTEAFFGQGTRLTVV.

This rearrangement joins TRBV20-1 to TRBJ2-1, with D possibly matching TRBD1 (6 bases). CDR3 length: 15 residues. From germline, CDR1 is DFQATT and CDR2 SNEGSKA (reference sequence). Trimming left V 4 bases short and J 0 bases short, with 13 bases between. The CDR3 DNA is TGCAGTGCTAAGGGGGTCTTCATCTCCTACAATGAGCAGTTCTTC. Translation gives CSAKGVFISYNEQFF.

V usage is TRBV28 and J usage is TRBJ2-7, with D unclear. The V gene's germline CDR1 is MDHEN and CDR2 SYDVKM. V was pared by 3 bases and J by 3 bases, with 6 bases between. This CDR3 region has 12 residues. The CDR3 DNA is TGTGCCAGCAGTTTTCCTCACTACGAGCAGTACTTC. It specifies CASSFPHYEQYF.

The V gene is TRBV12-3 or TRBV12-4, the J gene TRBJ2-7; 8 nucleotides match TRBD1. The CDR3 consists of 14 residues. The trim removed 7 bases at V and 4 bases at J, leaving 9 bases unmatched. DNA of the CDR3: TGTGCCAGCACCTCCGGGGACAGGCCTTACGAGCAGTACTTC. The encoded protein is CASTSGDRPYEQYF.

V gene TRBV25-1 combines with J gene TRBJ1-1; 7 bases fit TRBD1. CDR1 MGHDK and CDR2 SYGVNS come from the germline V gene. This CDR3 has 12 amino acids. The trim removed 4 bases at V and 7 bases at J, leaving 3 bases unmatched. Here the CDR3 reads CASSAGTVEAFF. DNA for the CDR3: TGTGCCAGCAGTGCGGGGACAGTTGAAGCTTTCTTT.

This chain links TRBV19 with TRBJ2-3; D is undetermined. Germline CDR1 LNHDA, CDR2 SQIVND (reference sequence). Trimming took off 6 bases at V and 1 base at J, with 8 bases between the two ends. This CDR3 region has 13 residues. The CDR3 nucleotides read TGTGCCAGTAGCACGGACCGCACAGATACGCAGTATTTT. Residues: CASSTDRTDTQYF.

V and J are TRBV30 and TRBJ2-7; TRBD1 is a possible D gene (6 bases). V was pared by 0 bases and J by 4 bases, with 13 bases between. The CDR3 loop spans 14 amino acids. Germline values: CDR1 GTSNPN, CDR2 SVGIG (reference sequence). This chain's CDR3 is CAWSVGTRTYEQYF. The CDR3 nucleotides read TGTGCCTGGAGTGTGGGGACACGGACTTACGAGCAGTACTTC. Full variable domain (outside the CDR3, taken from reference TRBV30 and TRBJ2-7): SQTIHQWPATLVQPVGSPLSLECTVEGTSNPNLYWYRQAAGRGLQLLFYSVGIGQISSEVPQNLSASRPQDRQFILSSKKLLLSDSGFYLCAWSVGTRTYEQYFGPGTRLTVT.

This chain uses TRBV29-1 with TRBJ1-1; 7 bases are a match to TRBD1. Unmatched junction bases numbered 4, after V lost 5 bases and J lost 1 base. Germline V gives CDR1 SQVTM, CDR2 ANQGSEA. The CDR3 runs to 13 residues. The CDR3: CSVWTGTNTEAFF. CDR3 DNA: TGCAGCGTTTGGACAGGTACGAACACTGAAGCTTTCTTT. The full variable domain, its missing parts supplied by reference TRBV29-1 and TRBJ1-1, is SAVISQKPSRDICQRGTSLTIQCQVDSQVTMMFWYRQQPGQSLTLIATANQGSEATYESGFVIDKFPISRPNLTFSTLTVSNMSPEDSSIYLCSVWTGTNTEAFFGQGTRLTVV.

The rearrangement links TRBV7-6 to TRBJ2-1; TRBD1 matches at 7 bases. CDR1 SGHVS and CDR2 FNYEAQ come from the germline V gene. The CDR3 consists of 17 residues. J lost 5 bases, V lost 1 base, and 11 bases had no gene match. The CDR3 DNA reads TGTGCCAGCAGCTTAGAGACAGGGCCAAATCTCAACAATGAGCAGTTCTTC. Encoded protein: CASSLETGPNLNNEQFF.

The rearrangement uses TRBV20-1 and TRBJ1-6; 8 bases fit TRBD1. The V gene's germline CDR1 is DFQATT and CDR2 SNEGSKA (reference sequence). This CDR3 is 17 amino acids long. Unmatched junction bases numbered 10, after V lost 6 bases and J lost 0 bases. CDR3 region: CSAFDRGRSSYNSPLHF. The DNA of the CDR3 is TGCAGTGCGTTCGACAGGGGCCGAAGCTCCTATAATTCACCCCTCCACTTT.

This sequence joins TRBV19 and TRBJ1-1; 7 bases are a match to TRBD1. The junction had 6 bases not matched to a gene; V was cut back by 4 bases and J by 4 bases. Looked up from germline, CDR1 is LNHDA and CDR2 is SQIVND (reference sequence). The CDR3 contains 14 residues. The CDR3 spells CASSNAGGTTEAFF. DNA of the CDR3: TGTGCCAGTAGTAACGCAGGGGGAACCACTGAAGCTTTCTTT.

CDR3 sequence reads: CASSLTPPLAGGNEQFF. The CDR3 coding sequence is TGCGCCAGCAGCCTTACCCCTCCACTAGCGGGAGGCAATGAGCAGTTCTTC. V gene TRBV4-1 combines with J gene TRBJ2-1; TRBD2 aligns across 12 bases. Losses at the gene ends were 4 bases for V and 6 bases for J; bases not matched to a gene: 10. This CDR3 has 17 residues. The V gene's germline CDR1 is MGHRA and CDR2 YSYEKL.

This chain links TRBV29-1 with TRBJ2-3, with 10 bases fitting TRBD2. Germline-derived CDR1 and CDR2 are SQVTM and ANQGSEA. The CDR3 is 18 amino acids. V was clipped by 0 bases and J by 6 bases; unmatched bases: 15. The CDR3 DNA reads TGCAGCGTTGAAGATTTTATACGAGCGGGAGGGCCTTTCGATACGCAGTATTTT. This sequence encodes CSVEDFIRAGGPFDTQYF.

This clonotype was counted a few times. CDR3 coding DNA: TGTGCCAGCAGTCCAGGGGAAGAAGCTTTCTTT. It translates to CASSPGEEAFF. The rearrangement joins TRBV6-1 to TRBJ1-1; weak D call: TRBD1 (6 bases). CDR1 and CDR2 from the germline V gene are MNHNS and SASEGT. Trimming removed 5 bases from V and 8 bases from J, with 9 bases in between. The CDR3 covers 11 residues.

The chain's CDR3 is CASSEAGGRVYEQYF. In DNA, the CDR3 is TGTGCCAGCAGTGAAGCCGGCGGGAGGGTCTACGAGCAGTACTTC. The chain combines TRBV6-1 with TRBJ2-7; 9 nucleotides match TRBD2. The trim removed 0 bases at V and 3 bases at J, leaving 3 bases unmatched. Germline lookup yields CDR1 MNHNS and CDR2 SASEGT. This CDR3 spans 15 amino acids.

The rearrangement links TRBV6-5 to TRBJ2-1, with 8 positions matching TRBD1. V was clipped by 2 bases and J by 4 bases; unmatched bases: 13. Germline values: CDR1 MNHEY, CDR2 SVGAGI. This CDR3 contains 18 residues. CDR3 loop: CASSYLSDREEGYNEQFF. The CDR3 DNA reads TGTGCCAGCAGTTACCTTTCGGACAGGGAAGAAGGTTACAATGAGCAGTTCTTC.

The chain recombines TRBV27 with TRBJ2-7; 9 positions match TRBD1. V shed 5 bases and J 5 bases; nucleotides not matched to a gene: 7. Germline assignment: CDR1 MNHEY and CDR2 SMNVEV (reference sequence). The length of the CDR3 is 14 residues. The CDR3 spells CASSDGTGFHEQYF. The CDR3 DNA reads TGTGCCAGCAGTGACGGGACAGGGTTCCACGAGCAGTACTTC.

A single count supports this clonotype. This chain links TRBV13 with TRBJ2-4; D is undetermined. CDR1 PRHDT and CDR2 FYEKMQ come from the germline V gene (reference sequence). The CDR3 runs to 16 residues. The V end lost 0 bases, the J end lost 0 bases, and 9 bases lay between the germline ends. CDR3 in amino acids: CASSLGLILAKNIQYF. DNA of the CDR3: TGTGCCAGCAGCTTAGGCCTTATACTAGCCAAAAACATTCAGTACTTC. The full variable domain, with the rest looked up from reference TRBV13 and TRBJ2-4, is AAGVIQSPRHLIKEKRETATLKCYPIPRHDTVYWYQQGPGQDPQFLISFYEKMQSDKGSIPDRFSAQQFSDYHSELNMSSLELGDSALYFCASSLGLILAKNIQYFGAGTRLSVL.

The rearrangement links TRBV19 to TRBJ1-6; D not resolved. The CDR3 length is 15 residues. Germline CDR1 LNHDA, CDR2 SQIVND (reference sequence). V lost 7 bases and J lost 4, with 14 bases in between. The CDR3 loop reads CASIAAAGYNSPLHF. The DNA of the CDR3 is TGTGCCAGTATCGCCGCGGCCGGTTATAATTCACCCCTCCACTTT.

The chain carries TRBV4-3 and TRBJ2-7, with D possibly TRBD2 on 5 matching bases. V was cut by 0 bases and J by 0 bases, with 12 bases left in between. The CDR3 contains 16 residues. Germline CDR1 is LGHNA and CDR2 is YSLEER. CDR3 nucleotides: TGCGCCAGCAGCCAAGATTCCGGCGGGTACTCCTACGAGCAGTACTTC. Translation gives CASSQDSGGYSYEQYF.

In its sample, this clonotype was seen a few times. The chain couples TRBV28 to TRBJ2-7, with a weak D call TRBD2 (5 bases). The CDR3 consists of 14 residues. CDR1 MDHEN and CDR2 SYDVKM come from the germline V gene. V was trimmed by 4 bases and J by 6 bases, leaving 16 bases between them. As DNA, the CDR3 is TGTGCCAGCAGTTCGCCCTCGGACTCCCCCGAGCAGTACTTC. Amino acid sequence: CASSSPSDSPEQYF.

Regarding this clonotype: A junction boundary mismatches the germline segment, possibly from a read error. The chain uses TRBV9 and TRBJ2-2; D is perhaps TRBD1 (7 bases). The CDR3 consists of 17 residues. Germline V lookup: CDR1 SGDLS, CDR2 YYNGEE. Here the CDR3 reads CASSTRTDRDNTGGLFF. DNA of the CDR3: TGTGCCAGCAGCACTCGCACTGACAGGGACAACACCGGGGGGCTGTTTTTT.

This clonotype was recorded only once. This CDR3 reads CASTVAQRAFF. The DNA for the CDR3 is TGTGCCAGTACCGTAGCCCAGCGGGCTTTCTTT. The J gene is TRBJ1-1, the V gene TRBV19; unclear D gene. CDR3 length equals 11 residues. Germline V lookup: CDR1 LNHDA, CDR2 SQIVND (reference sequence). Between the trimmed V and J ends, which lost 7 bases and 11 bases, there was a span of 14 bases.

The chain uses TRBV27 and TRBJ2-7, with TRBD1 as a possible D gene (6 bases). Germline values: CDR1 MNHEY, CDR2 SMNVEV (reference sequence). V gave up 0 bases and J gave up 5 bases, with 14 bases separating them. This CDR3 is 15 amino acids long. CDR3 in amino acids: CASSLSPGTLNEQYF. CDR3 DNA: TGTGCCAGCAGTTTATCGCCTGGGACACTCAACGAGCAGTACTTC.

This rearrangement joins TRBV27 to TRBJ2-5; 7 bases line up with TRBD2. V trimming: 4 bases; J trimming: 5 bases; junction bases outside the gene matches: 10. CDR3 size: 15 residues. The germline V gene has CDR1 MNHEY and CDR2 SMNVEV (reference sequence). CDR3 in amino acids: CASSSLLLGGETQYF. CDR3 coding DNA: TGTGCCAGCAGTTCCCTCCTGTTGGGGGGGGAGACCCAGTACTTC.